Each of the 15 T cell receptor beta chains below was sequenced from the same sample in a study of shared clonotypes between healthy human individuals. Here immunoSEQ multiplex PCR was the method, and the copy in TCRdb shows in-frame clones only, minus some. The sample consists of fewer than 1.6 million clones, around 98.5% of them appearing once. The sequenced sample was naive CD4+ T cells sorted from blood. Regarding subset: CD45RA+ positively selected. These TCRs come from a man younger than 40 in good health.

In regard to this clone: This same CDR3 is encoded by further DNA sequences in the sample. CDR3: CASSFGLAEETQYF. CDR3 nucleotide sequence: TGCGCCAGCAGCTTTGGACTAGCGGAAGAGACCCAGTACTTC. This rearrangement joins TRBV5-1 to TRBJ2-5; the match to TRBD2 covers 10 bases. The V gene's germline CDR1 is SGHRS and CDR2 YFSETQ. This CDR3 is built from 14 residues. Trimming cost V 2 bases and J 3 bases; bases outside gene matches: 1.

The chain joins TRBV9 to TRBJ2-7, with D perhaps TRBD1 (5 bases). V dropped 4 bases and J dropped 6 bases, with 11 bases sitting between them. Germline CDR1 reads SGDLS; CDR2 reads YYNGEE. The CDR3 runs 12 residues. The CDR3 DNA follows: TGTGCCAGCAGCAAGCAGGGTTTCGAGCAGTACTTC. Protein product: CASSKQGFEQYF.

The chain links TRBV10-3 to TRBJ2-5; the match to TRBD2 covers 13 bases. The CDR3 contains 17 residues. V was pared by 0 bases and J by 2 bases, with 3 bases of the junction left unmatched. Germline V gene sequence: CDR1 ENHRY, CDR2 SYGVKD. The CDR3 region has the DNA TGTGCCATCAGTGAGTCGAGGACTAGCGGGAGTCAAGAGACCCAGTACTTC. Translated, it gives CAISESRTSGSQETQYF.

Remarks on this clone: This CDR3 is also generated by other DNA sequences in the sample. The genes are TRBV18 and TRBJ2-5, with 7 bases aligning to TRBD2. Trimming at V came to 3 bases and at J to 2 bases, leaving 3 bases not matched to a gene. The CDR3 covers 14 residues. Per germline, CDR1 KGHSH and CDR2 LQKENI. CDR3 nucleotides: TGTGCCAGCTCACCCCAGGGAGGGCAAGAGACCCAGTACTTC. It specifies CASSPQGGQETQYF.

The chain uses TRBV28 and TRBJ1-4; D might be TRBD1 (5 bases). Germline V lookup: CDR1 MDHEN, CDR2 SYDVKM. V was clipped by 3 bases and J by 2 bases, with 13 bases between them. This CDR3 contains 16 residues. The CDR3 region is CASSFFAGRTNEKLFF. CDR3 nucleotides: TGTGCCAGCAGTTTTTTTGCAGGGAGGACTAATGAAAAACTGTTTTTT.

The chain joins TRBV10-3 to TRBJ2-5, with 7 bases aligning to TRBD1. Trimming at V came to 9 bases and at J to 2 bases, leaving 6 bases not matched to a gene. The CDR3 loop spans 13 amino acids. The germline CDR1 and CDR2 sequences are ENHRY and SYGVKD. The CDR3, as DNA: TGTGCCATTTCGGGACAGAAACAAGAGACCCAGTACTTC. It specifies CAISGQKQETQYF.

V and J are TRBV5-5 and TRBJ2-6; perhaps TRBD1 as D (6 bases). Per the germline V gene, CDR1 is SGHKS and CDR2 is YYEKEE (reference sequence). Trimming took 3 bases from V and 1 from J, leaving 11 bases between them. This CDR3 region has 16 residues. This CDR3 reads CASSSTGRSGANVLTF. CDR3 DNA: TGTGCCAGCAGCTCGACAGGAAGATCTGGGGCCAACGTCCTGACTTTC.

V and J are TRBV18 and TRBJ2-1, with 7 bases identical to TRBD2. The CDR3 is 16 residues long. Losses at the gene ends were 3 bases for V and 4 bases for J; bases not matched to a gene: 9. The V gene's germline CDR1 is KGHSH and CDR2 LQKENI. The CDR3 sequence: CASSPLGLVGYNEQFF. CDR3 DNA: TGTGCCAGCTCACCCCTCGGACTAGTGGGTTACAATGAGCAGTTCTTC.

The rearrangement links TRBV25-1 to TRBJ1-5; D not certain. The germline CDR1 and CDR2 sequences are MGHDK and SYGVNS. The CDR3 length is 15 residues. V lost 6 bases to trimming and J lost 14 bases, with 26 bases between them. The CDR3 nucleotides are TGTGCCAGCAGCGATTCCCGGGCCGGGAGCATGAGAAAGCATTTT. Translation gives CASSDSRAGSMRKHF.

V and J are TRBV7-9 and TRBJ2-1; perhaps D is TRBD1 or TRBD2 (6 bases each). CDR1 and CDR2 from the germline V gene are SEHNR and FQNEAQ (reference sequence). This CDR3 is built from 19 residues. Trimming removed 0 bases at V and 4 bases at J, with 22 bases between. CDR3 region: CASSLAYRAGLDPYNEQFF. Here the CDR3 DNA reads TGTGCCAGCAGCTTAGCGTACAGGGCGGGATTAGACCCATACAATGAGCAGTTCTTC. Full variable domain (missing parts from reference TRBV7-9 and TRBJ2-1): DTGVSQNPRHKITKRGQNVTFRCDPISEHNRLYWYRQTLGQGPEFLTYFQNEAQLEKSRLLSDRFSAERPKGSFSTLEIQRTEQGDSAMYLCASSLAYRAGLDPYNEQFFGPGTRLTVL.

The chain uses TRBV18 and TRBJ2-3, with TRBD1 identical over 8 bases. CDR1 and CDR2 (germline): KGHSH, LQKENI. V trimming: 2 bases; J trimming: 4 bases; junction bases outside the gene matches: 5. The CDR3 totals 15 residues. CDR3: CASSPMDRAADTQYF. The CDR3 coding sequence is TGTGCCAGCTCACCAATGGACAGGGCCGCAGATACGCAGTATTTT. The whole variable domain, filled in from reference TRBV18 and TRBJ2-3, reads NAGVMQNPRHLVRRRGQEARLRCSPMKGHSHVYWYRQLPEEGLKFMVYLQKENIIDESGMPKERFSAEFPKEGPSILRIQQVVRGDSAAYFCASSPMDRAADTQYFGPGTRLTVL.

The table lists this clone with a count of one. V is TRBV6-5 and J is TRBJ1-5, with D uncertain. The CDR3 runs 11 residues. Trimming cost V 9 bases and J 4 bases, with 7 bases left between them. The germline V gene has CDR1 MNHEY and CDR2 SVGAGI. The CDR3 DNA reads as TGTGCCAGTGGGCTGAATCAGCCCCAGCATTTT. Amino acids: CASGLNQPQHF.

The chain combines TRBV7-9 with TRBJ1-4, with 9 bases lining up with TRBD1. Germline values: CDR1 SEHNR, CDR2 FQNEAQ (reference sequence). The CDR3 consists of 19 residues. Trimming at V came to 6 bases and at J to 2 bases, leaving 16 bases not matched to a gene. In nucleotides, the CDR3 is TGTGCCAGCAGAGGTTGGACAGGGGAAAAGTTGGTCACTAATGAAAAACTGTTTTTT. Its translation is CASRGWTGEKLVTNEKLFF.

This clone was counted once. This sample includes further DNA sequences coding for the same CDR3. Here the CDR3 DNA reads TGTGCCAGCTCACCACCCGGGGGGAATGAGCAGTTCTTC. Translating gives CASSPPGGNEQFF. The gene calls are TRBV18 and TRBJ2-1; TRBD2 matches at 7 bases. The V gene's germline CDR1 is KGHSH and CDR2 LQKENI. V lost 0 bases and J lost 7; bases outside the gene matches: 0. This CDR3 contains 13 residues.

CDR3 nucleotide sequence: TGTGCCAGCAGCTTAGCGTTTCGGGAGTATACGCAGTATTTT. As protein: CASSLAFREYTQYF. This chain links TRBV7-2 with TRBJ2-3; possibly TRBD2 for D (6 bases). The CDR3 runs 14 residues. Trimming took off 0 bases at V and 7 bases at J, with 11 bases between the two ends. Germline V CDR1 and CDR2: SGHTA, FQGNSA.